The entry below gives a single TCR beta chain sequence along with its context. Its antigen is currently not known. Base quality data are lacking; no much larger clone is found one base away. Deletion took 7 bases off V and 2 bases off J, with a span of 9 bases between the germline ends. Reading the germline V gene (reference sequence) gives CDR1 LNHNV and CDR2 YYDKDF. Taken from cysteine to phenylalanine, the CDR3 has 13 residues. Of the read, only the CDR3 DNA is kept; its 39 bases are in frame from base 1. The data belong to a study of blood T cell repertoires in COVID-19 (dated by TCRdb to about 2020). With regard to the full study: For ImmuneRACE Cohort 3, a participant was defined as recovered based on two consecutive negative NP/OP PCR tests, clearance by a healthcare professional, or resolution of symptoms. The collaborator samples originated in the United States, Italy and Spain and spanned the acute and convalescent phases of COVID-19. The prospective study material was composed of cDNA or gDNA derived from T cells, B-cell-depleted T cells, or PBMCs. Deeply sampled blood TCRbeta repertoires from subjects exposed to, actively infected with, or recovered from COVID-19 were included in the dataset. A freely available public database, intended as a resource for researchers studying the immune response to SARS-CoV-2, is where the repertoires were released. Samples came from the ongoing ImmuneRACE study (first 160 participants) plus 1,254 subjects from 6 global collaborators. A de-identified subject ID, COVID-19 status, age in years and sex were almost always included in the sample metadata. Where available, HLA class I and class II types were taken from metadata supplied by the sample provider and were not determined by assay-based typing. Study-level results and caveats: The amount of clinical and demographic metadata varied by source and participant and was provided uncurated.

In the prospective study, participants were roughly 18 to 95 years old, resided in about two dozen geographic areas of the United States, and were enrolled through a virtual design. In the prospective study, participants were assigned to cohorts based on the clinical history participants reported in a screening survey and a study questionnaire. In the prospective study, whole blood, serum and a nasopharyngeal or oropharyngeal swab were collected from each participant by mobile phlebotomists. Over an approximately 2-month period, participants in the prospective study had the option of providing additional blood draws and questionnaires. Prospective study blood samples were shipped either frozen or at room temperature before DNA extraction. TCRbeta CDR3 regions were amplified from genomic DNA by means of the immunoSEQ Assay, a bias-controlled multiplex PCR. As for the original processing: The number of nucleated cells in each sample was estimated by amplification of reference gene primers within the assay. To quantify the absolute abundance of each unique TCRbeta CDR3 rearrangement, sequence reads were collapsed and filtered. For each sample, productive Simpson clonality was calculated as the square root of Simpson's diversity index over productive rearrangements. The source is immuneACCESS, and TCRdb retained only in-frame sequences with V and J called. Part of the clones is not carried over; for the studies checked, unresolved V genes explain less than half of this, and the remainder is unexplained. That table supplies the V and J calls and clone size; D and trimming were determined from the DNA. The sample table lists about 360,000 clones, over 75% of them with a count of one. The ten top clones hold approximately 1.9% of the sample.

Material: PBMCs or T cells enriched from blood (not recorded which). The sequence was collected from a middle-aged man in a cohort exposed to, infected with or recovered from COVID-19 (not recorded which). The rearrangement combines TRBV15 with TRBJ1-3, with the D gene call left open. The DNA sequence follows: TGTGCCACCAAGACAAGAGCTGGAAACACCATATATTTT. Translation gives CATKTRAGNTIYF.